Ten or more counts support the clone carrying this T cell receptor beta chain. Both TCRalpha and TCRbeta chains were reverse transcribed with V-gene-specific primers. TCRs were amplified for about 18 PCR cycles with a constant-region primer and V-primer adapter. Using its own MiXCR run on the reads, TCRdb lists one record per CDR3 protein. Here the sample spans about 39,000 distinct CDR3 sequences, 31% being singletons. This sample is drawn from a study of low-dose radiotherapy and immunotherapy resistance in tumors. Study-wide background: Intravenous cyclophosphamide 200 mg/m2 was given every two weeks, one day before radiation and immunotherapy.

Time point here: before trial treatment. Donors were administered nivolumab, ipilimumab, aspirin and low-dose cyclophosphamide, together with low-dose radiotherapy. Those eligible were patients bearing advanced solid tumors lacking tumor-infiltrating lymphocytes. Germline V CDR1 and CDR2: LGHNA, YNFKEQ. This CDR3 spans 15 amino acids. V gave up 0 bases and J gave up 5 bases, with 13 bases separating them. The receptor comes from a male donor with gallbladder cancer. The genes are TRBV4-2 and TRBJ1-1; TRBD1 might be the D (5 bases). The material sequenced was PBMCs, taken before treatment. The CDR3 region has the DNA TGTGCCAGCAGCCAAGATCGCGGGGGTCGGACTGAAGCTTTCTTT. Its translation is CASSQDRGGRTEAFF.